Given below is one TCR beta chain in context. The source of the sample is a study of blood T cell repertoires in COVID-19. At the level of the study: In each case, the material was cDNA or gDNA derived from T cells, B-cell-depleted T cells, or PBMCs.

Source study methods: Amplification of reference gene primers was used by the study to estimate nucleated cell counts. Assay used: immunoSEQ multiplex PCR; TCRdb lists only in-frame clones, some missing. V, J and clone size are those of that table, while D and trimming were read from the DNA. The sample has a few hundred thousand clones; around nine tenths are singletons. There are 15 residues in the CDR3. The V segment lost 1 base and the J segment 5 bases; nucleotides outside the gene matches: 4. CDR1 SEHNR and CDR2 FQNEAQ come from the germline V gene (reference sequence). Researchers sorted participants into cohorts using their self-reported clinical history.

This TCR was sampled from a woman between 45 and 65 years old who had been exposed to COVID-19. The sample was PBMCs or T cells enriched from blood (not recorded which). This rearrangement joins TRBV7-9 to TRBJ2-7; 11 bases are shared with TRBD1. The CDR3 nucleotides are TGTGCCAGCAGCTTAGGGGGACAGGGGGGCAACGAGCAGTACTTC. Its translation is CASSLGGQGGNEQYF.